Described below is a single T cell receptor beta chain sequence and its context. The antigen remains undetermined. This specimen comes from a study of cytomegalovirus exposure and HLA in healthy donors. This PCR relied on a set of 60 Vbeta primers and 13 Jbeta primers. Produced via immunoSEQ multiplex PCR; TCRdb's table is partial and in-frame only. The repertoire table contains approximately 52,000 clones. Broader study findings: In an earlier analysis, about 90% or about 30%: the productive usage of most TCR beta V segments.

This TCR was recovered from a woman aged 55-69 years in good health and CMV-seropositive. The sample consisted of PBMCs.

CDR3 nucleotide sequence: TGTGCCAGCAGCAGGGGACAGGGGGCAGAGGGCTACACCTTC. The encoded protein is CASSRGQGAEGYTF. The chain recombines TRBV7-6 with TRBJ1-2; 12 positions match TRBD1. The CDR3 totals 14 residues. The V and J ends lost 5 bases and 8 bases, in that order; junction bases with no gene match: 6. Germline V gene lookup returns CDR1 SGHVS and CDR2 FNYEAQ.